These 27 T cell receptor beta chains share one sample of origin, sequenced in a study of CD8 T cells in Susac syndrome (dated by TCRdb to between 2018 and 2021). Libraries were constructed by the immunoSEQ multiplex PCR assay. RNA was extracted with the RNeasy kit and roughly 0.45 to 1 ug was reverse transcribed using random hexamers. TCRdb reprocessed the public reads (quality trimming at Q25 with fastp, clone calling with MiXCR) and kept in-frame beta chains. Duplicate CDR3 protein sequences are folded into a single record with the most common DNA and genes. Counted in this sample were some 260,000 distinct CDR3 sequences; roughly 84% of them appeared once. In total, the top ten clones hold around 0.11% of the sample. Sequencing used CD8+ T cells from PBMCs. Receptor source: a human donor with multiple sclerosis.

The rearrangement uses TRBV6-2 or TRBV6-3 and TRBJ1-5; weak D call: TRBD1 (6 bases). V was pared by 2 bases and J by 0 bases, with 17 bases between. This CDR3 comprises 18 residues. Per the germline V gene, CDR1 is MNHEY and CDR2 is SVGEGT. Written as DNA, the CDR3 is TGTGCCAGCAGTTACCTCCCAGGGCAGGGGAATAGCAATCAGCCCCAGCATTTT. Protein sequence: CASSYLPGQGNSNQPQHF.

The CDR3 coding sequence is TGTGCCAGCAGTCGGACTAGCGGGAGTTACTACAATGAGCAGTTCTTC. Translating gives CASSRTSGSYYNEQFF. The V gene is TRBV27, the J gene TRBJ2-1; 13 bases map to TRBD2. With V trimmed by 5 bases and J by 3 bases, 4 bases remained unmatched. Germline V lookup: CDR1 MNHEY, CDR2 SMNVEV (reference sequence). The CDR3 spans 16 residues.

This clonotype was recorded only once. A junction boundary mismatches the germline segment, possibly from a read error. The chain recombines TRBV6-5 with TRBJ2-7; D is unresolved. Germline V gene lookup returns CDR1 MNHEY and CDR2 SVGAGI. The CDR3 consists of 13 residues. The chain's CDR3 is CASRPGRSYKQYF. The DNA for the CDR3 is TGTGCCAGCAGACCCGGACGCTCCTACAAGCAGTACTTC.

This chain uses TRBV9 with TRBJ2-1, with a tentative D call TRBD1 (6 bases). Germline V gene data show CDR1 as SGDLS and CDR2 as YYNGEE. The CDR3 is 13 residues long. V lost 2 bases and J lost 10, with 13 bases in between. CDR3 residues: CASSVSGAREQFF. Written as DNA, the CDR3 is TGTGCCAGCAGCGTGTCAGGGGCCAGGGAGCAGTTCTTC.

This chain connects TRBV2 to TRBJ2-7; TRBD2 agrees at 8 bases. The CDR3 loop spans 17 amino acids. Germline V CDR1 and CDR2: SNHLY, FYNNEI. The junction had 15 bases not matched to a gene; V was cut back by 7 bases and J by 1 base. Here the CDR3 DNA reads TGTGCCAGCAATCTCCAGGGTGAAGCGGGAGAATCCTACGAGCAGTACTTC. This codes for CASNLQGEAGESYEQYF.

This chain uses TRBV6-1 with TRBJ1-2; D is possibly TRBD1 (6 bases). The CDR3 is made up of 12 amino acids. CDR1 and CDR2 (germline): MNHNS, SASEGT. CDR3 DNA: TGTGCTACCTCCGGGGACATGCGTGGCTACACCTTC. It encodes CATSGDMRGYTF.

This chain uses TRBV6-6 with TRBJ1-5; D unclear. Germline lookup yields CDR1 MNHNY and CDR2 SVGAGI (reference sequence). The CDR3 runs 16 residues. The ends were cut back, 3 bases at V and 2 bases at J, with 14 bases in the middle. The CDR3 loop is CASSYPGEKGNQPQHF. The CDR3 nucleotides are TGTGCCAGCAGTTATCCCGGGGAAAAGGGCAATCAGCCCCAGCATTTT.

The chain is built from TRBV13 and TRBJ1-2; 8 bases are a match to TRBD1. The V segment lost 6 bases and the J segment 8 bases; nucleotides outside the gene matches: 5. The CDR3 length is 12 residues. Looked up from germline, CDR1 is PRHDT and CDR2 is FYEKMQ (reference sequence). CDR3 coding DNA: TGTGCCAGCAGTCCAGGGGGCAGCGGCTACACCTTC. Protein sequence: CASSPGGSGYTF.

The gene calls are TRBV7-6 and TRBJ2-2; 11 bases line up with TRBD2. CDR3 length: 20 amino acids. CDR1 is SGHVS and CDR2 is FNYEAQ in the germline V gene. The junction had 15 bases not matched to a gene; V was cut back by 5 bases and J by 1 base. The CDR3: CASSDGYTGTSGENTGELFF. CDR3 sequence (DNA): TGTGCCAGCAGCGACGGATATACCGGGACTAGCGGAGAGAACACCGGGGAGCTGTTTTTT.

V gene TRBV12-3 or TRBV12-4 combines with J gene TRBJ2-3; 7 bases map to TRBD2. The CDR3 is 14 amino acids. V lost 3 bases, J lost 4 bases, and 4 bases stayed unmatched. CDR3 residues: CASSFTSVADTQYF. CDR3 DNA: TGTGCCAGCAGTTTTACTAGCGTCGCAGATACGCAGTATTTT.

This clonotype was counted a single time. The J gene is TRBJ2-3, the V gene TRBV7-2; D is undetermined. Germline V gene lookup returns CDR1 SGHTA and CDR2 FQGNSA. The length of the CDR3 is 16 residues. With 2 bases removed from V and 4 bases from J, the gap between germline ends came to 16 bases. The CDR3 is CASSLFLAAEADTQYF. As DNA, the CDR3 is TGTGCCAGCAGCTTATTTCTGGCCGCGGAAGCAGATACGCAGTATTTT.

J is TRBJ2-7 and V is TRBV5-6, with 12 bases matching TRBD2. Germline V gene sequence: CDR1 SGHDT, CDR2 YYEEEE. With 2 bases clipped from V and 7 bases from J, the junction kept 7 bases outside the gene matches. The CDR3 extends over 15 amino acids. CDR3 loop: CASSFASGRAREQYF. CDR3 nucleotides: TGTGCCAGCAGCTTCGCTAGCGGGAGGGCCCGGGAGCAGTACTTC.

The chain links TRBV2 to TRBJ1-2; D perhaps matches TRBD1 (5 bases). The CDR3 runs 13 residues. CDR1 and CDR2 from the germline V gene are SNHLY and FYNNEI. Trimming took off 8 bases at V and 4 bases at J, with 14 bases between the two ends. The CDR3 sequence: CASGGLGVYGYTF. The CDR3 DNA is TGTGCCAGCGGGGGGTTAGGGGTCTATGGCTACACCTTC.

V usage is TRBV27 and J usage is TRBJ2-6; 10 nucleotides line up with TRBD1. The CDR3 runs 21 residues. V shed 3 bases, J shed 1 base, and the junction held 15 bases outside the gene matches. Germline V lookup: CDR1 MNHEY, CDR2 SMNVEV (reference sequence). For the CDR3, the DNA is TGTGCCAGCAGTTTCATCGAGACGGGACAGGGGCGGTTGTCTGGGGCCAACGTCCTGACTTTC. This sequence encodes CASSFIETGQGRLSGANVLTF.

The chain recombines TRBV28 with TRBJ1-1, with D maybe TRBD1 (5 bases). CDR1 and CDR2 (germline): MDHEN, SYDVKM. The V and J ends lost 5 bases and 2 bases respectively, with 15 bases between them. This CDR3 is 15 amino acids long. The CDR3 coding sequence is TGTGCCAGCAGTACGGGGGTTTTAGGTAACACTGAAGCTTTCTTT. Protein product: CASSTGVLGNTEAFF.

The V and J genes are TRBV12-3 or TRBV12-4 and TRBJ1-1; no reliable D call. This CDR3 is 11 amino acids long. The V end was cut by 6 bases, the J end by 4 bases, with 6 bases between. The CDR3 DNA is TGTGCCAGCAGGGGAATCACTGAAGCTTTCTTT. Its translation is CASRGITEAFF.

The V gene is TRBV20-1, the J gene TRBJ2-5; 15 nucleotides align to TRBD2. Per germline, CDR1 DFQATT and CDR2 SNEGSKA (reference sequence). The length of the CDR3 is 19 residues. Trimming at V came to 2 bases and at J to 0 bases, leaving 10 bases not matched to a gene. In DNA, the CDR3 is TGCAGTGCTAGACCAACCCTGGGACTAGCGGGGGGATACCAAGAGACCCAGTACTTC. It translates to CSARPTLGLAGGYQETQYF.

Concerning this clonotype itself: This CDR3 fails to terminate in the conserved phenylalanine or tryptophan, so it likely reflects a read error. The chain joins TRBV6-5 to TRBJ2-4; no definite D call. The germline gives CDR1 MNHEY, CDR2 SVGAGI. The length of the CDR3 is 12 residues. The germline V and J ends were trimmed by 6 bases and 4 bases, with 7 bases remaining between them. The CDR3 coding sequence is TGTGCCAGCAGGTCCTCGAAAAACATTCAGTACCTC. Encoded protein: CASRSSKNIQYL.

The CDR3 spells CASSGERTGTVPYEQYF. In nucleotides, the CDR3 is TGTGCCAGCAGCGGTGAACGAACCGGGACAGTACCCTACGAGCAGTACTTC. This chain links TRBV7-9 with TRBJ2-7; 7 positions match TRBD1. The CDR3 contains 17 residues. CDR1 and CDR2 (germline): SEHNR, FQNEAQ (reference sequence). Germline trimming cut 5 bases from V and 2 bases from J; bases unmatched to any gene: 15.

The chain joins TRBV6-5 to TRBJ2-5; the match to TRBD1 covers 7 bases. Germline CDR1 is MNHEY and CDR2 is SVGAGI. Trimming took 4 bases from V and 4 from J; bases not matched to a gene: 3. The CDR3 totals 13 residues. CDR3 loop: CASSSQGRETQYF. In nucleotides, the CDR3 is TGTGCCAGCAGTTCACAGGGGAGAGAGACCCAGTACTTC.

The chain links TRBV7-3 to TRBJ2-3, with D unclear. Trimming removed 5 bases from V and 0 bases from J, with 9 bases in between. The germline V gene has CDR1 SGHTA and CDR2 FQGTGA. CDR3 length equals 14 residues. In DNA form, the CDR3 reads TGTGCCAGCAGCCCCTACTCTAGCACAGATACGCAGTATTTT. It codes for CASSPYSSTDTQYF.

The rearrangement joins TRBV9 to TRBJ1-1; unclear D gene. The germline V gene has CDR1 SGDLS and CDR2 YYNGEE. The V gene lost 3 bases and the J gene lost 11 bases, with 11 bases spanning the gap. The CDR3 consists of 11 residues. The CDR3 region is CASSDVRGAFF. The DNA of the CDR3 is TGTGCCAGCAGCGATGTTCGAGGGGCTTTCTTT.

The genes are TRBV28 and TRBJ1-5; 7 nucleotides match TRBD1. Losses at the gene ends were 6 bases for V and 0 bases for J; bases not matched to a gene: 14. The CDR3 is made up of 18 amino acids. The germline gives CDR1 MDHEN, CDR2 SYDVKM. Here the CDR3 reads CASRPPPGQQNSNQPQHF. CDR3 DNA sequence: TGTGCCAGCAGGCCCCCCCCGGGACAGCAGAATAGCAATCAGCCCCAGCATTTT.

This rearrangement joins TRBV27 to TRBJ2-4; D is tentatively TRBD1 or TRBD2 (5 bases each). Trimming pared 6 bases from V and 4 bases from J, leaving 10 bases between. CDR1 and CDR2 from the germline V gene are MNHEY and SMNVEV (reference sequence). The CDR3 loop spans 13 amino acids. DNA of the CDR3: TGTGCCAGCAGCTGGGACGGGAAAAACATTCAGTACTTC. Encoded protein: CASSWDGKNIQYF.

The chain joins TRBV7-9 to TRBJ2-3, with 7 positions matching TRBD2. This CDR3 has 16 amino acids. Germline assignment: CDR1 SEHNR and CDR2 FQNEAQ (reference sequence). V trimming: 5 bases; J trimming: 11 bases; junction bases outside the gene matches: 19. The DNA of the CDR3 is TGTGCCAGCAGCGTTAGGTGGCATACAAGCGGGATAGGGCAGTATTTT. Translated, it gives CASSVRWHTSGIGQYF. Filled out from reference TRBV7-9 and TRBJ2-3, the complete variable domain reads DTGVSQNPRHKITKRGQNVTFRCDPISEHNRLYWYRQTLGQGPEFLTYFQNEAQLEKSRLLSDRFSAERPKGSFSTLEIQRTEQGDSAMYLCASSVRWHTSGIGQYFGPGTRLTVL.

V is TRBV7-9 and J is TRBJ1-2; no firm D call. V was clipped by 4 bases and J by 7 bases, with 7 bases between them. Germline CDR1 and CDR2: SEHNR and FQNEAQ (reference sequence). This CDR3 has 11 residues. The CDR3 sequence is CASSSVAGYTF. DNA of the CDR3: TGTGCCAGCAGCTCAGTAGCTGGCTACACCTTC. The variable domain in full, completed from reference TRBV7-9 and TRBJ1-2, reads DTGVSQNPRHKITKRGQNVTFRCDPISEHNRLYWYRQTLGQGPEFLTYFQNEAQLEKSRLLSDRFSAERPKGSFSTLEIQRTEQGDSAMYLCASSSVAGYTFGSGTRLTVV.

The gene calls are TRBV28 and TRBJ1-4, with a tentative D call TRBD1 (6 bases). Between the trimmed V and J ends, which lost 3 bases and 7 bases, there was a span of 21 bases. From germline, CDR1 is MDHEN and CDR2 SYDVKM. The CDR3 runs to 17 residues. The CDR3 spells CASSLPPGDTWGEKLFF. The CDR3 bases are TGTGCCAGCAGTTTGCCTCCAGGGGACACCTGGGGTGAAAAACTGTTTTTT.